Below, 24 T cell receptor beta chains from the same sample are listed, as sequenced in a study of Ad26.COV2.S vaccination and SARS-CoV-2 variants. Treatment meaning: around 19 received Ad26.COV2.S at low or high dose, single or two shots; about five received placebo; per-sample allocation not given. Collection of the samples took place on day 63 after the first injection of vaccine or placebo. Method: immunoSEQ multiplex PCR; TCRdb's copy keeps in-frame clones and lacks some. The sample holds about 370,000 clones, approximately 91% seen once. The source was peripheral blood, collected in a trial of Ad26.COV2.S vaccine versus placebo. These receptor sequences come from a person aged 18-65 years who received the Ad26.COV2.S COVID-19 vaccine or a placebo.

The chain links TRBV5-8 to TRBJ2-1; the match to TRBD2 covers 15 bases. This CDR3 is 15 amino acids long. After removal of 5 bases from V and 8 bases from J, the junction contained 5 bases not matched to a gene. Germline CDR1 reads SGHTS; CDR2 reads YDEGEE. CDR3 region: CASRRTSGGVDEQFF. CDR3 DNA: TGTGCCAGCAGGCGGACTAGCGGGGGGGTCGATGAGCAGTTCTTC.

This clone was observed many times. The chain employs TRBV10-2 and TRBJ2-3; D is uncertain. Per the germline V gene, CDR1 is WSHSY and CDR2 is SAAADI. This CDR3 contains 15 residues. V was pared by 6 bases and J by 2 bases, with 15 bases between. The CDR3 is CASREGNWPTDTQYF. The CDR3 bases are TGCGCCAGCAGAGAAGGAAACTGGCCCACAGATACGCAGTATTTT.

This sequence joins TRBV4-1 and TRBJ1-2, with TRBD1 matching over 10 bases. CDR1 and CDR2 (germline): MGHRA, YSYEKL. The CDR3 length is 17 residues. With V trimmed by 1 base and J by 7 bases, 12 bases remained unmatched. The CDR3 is CASSQAILTGGLVGYTF. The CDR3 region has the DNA TGCGCCAGCAGCCAAGCTATCCTGACAGGGGGCCTAGTTGGCTACACCTTC.

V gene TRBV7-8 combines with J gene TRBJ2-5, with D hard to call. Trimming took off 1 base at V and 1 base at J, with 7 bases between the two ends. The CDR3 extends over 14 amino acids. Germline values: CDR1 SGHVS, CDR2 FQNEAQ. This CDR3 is CASSLVFRQETQYF. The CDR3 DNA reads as TGTGCCAGCAGCTTAGTTTTCCGCCAAGAGACCCAGTACTTC. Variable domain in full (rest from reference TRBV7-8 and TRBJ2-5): GAGVSQSPRYKVAKRGQDVALRCDPISGHVSLFWYQQALGQGPEFLTYFQNEAQLDKSGLPSDRFFAERPEGSVSTLKIQRTQQEDSAVYLCASSLVFRQETQYFGPGTRLLVL.

For the CDR3, the DNA is TGTGCCATCAGTGAGCTAAGTAAGGGGACAGATACGCAGTATTTT. Protein product: CAISELSKGTDTQYF. V is TRBV10-3 and J is TRBJ2-3, with D possibly being TRBD1 (5 bases). Germline CDR1 is ENHRY and CDR2 is SYGVKD. The CDR3 runs 15 residues. Deletions cut 2 bases from V and 3 bases from J, with 12 bases between.

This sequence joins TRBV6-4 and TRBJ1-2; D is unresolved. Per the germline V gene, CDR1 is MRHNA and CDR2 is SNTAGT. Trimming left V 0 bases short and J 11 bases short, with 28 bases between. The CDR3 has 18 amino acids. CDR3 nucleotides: TGTGCCAGCAGTGACTCGGTTCGTCAGACGCTCCCCCCTAGTGGTTACACCTTC. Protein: CASSDSVRQTLPPSGYTF.

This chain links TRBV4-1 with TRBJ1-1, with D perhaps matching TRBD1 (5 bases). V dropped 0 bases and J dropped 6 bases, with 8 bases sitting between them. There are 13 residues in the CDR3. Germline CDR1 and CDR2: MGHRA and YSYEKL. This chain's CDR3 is CASSQESRAEAFF. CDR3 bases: TGCGCCAGCAGCCAAGAGTCCAGGGCTGAAGCTTTCTTT.

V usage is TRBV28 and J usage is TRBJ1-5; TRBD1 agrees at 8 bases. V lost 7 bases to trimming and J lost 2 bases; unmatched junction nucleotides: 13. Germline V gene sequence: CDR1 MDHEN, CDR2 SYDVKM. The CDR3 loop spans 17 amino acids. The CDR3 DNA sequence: TGTGCCAGCAAAATCTTAGGACAGGGTCGGCGCAATCAGCCCCAGCATTTT. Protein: CASKILGQGRRNQPQHF.

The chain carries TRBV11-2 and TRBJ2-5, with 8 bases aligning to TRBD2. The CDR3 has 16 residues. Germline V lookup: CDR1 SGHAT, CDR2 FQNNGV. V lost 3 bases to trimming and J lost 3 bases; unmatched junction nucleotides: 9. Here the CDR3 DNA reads TGTGCCAGCAGCTTTGAATTAGCGGGGAGAGAAGAGACCCAGTACTTC. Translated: CASSFELAGREETQYF.

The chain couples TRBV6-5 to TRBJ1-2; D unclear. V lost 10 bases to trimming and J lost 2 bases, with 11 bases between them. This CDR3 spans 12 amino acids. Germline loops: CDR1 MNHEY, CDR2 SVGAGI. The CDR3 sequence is CATPKGNYGYTF. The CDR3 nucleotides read TGTGCCACGCCGAAGGGCAACTATGGCTACACCTTC.

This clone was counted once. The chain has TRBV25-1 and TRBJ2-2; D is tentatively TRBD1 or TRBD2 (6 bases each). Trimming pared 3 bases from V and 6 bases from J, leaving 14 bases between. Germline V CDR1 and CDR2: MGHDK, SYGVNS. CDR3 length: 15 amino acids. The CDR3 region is CASSDSGGGPGELFF. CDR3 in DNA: TGTGCCAGCAGTGACAGTGGAGGGGGTCCCGGGGAGCTGTTTTTT. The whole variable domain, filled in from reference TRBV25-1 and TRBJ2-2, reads EADIYQTPRYLVIGTGKKITLECSQTMGHDKMYWYQQDPGMELHLIHYSYGVNSTEKGDLSSESTVSRIRTEHFPLTLESARPSHTSQYLCASSDSGGGPGELFFGEGSRLTVL.

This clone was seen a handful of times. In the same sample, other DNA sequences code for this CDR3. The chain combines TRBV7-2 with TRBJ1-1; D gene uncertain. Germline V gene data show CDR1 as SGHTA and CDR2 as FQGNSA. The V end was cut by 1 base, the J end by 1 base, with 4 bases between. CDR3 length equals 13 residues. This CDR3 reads CASSLGANTEAFF. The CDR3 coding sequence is TGTGCCAGCAGCTTAGGCGCGAACACTGAAGCTTTCTTT. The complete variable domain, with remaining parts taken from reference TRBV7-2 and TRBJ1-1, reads GAGVSQSPSNKVTEKGKDVELRCDPISGHTALYWYRQSLGQGLEFLIYFQGNSAPDKSGLPSDRFSAERTGGSVSTLTIQRTQQEDSAVYLCASSLGANTEAFFGQGTRLTVV.

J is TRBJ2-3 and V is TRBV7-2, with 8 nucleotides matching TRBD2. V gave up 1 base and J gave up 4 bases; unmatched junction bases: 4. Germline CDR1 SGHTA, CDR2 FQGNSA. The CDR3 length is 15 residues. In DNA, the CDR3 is TGTGCCAGCAGCTTAGGGGGACTAGGGGCAGATACGCAGTATTTT. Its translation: CASSLGGLGADTQYF.

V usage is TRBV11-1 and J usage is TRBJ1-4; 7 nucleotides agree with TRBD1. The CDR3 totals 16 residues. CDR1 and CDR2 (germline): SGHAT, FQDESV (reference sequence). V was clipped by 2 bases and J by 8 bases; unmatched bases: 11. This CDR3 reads CASSLSRDSPWEKLFF. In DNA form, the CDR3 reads TGTGCCAGCAGCTTAAGCCGGGACAGTCCCTGGGAAAAACTGTTTTTT.

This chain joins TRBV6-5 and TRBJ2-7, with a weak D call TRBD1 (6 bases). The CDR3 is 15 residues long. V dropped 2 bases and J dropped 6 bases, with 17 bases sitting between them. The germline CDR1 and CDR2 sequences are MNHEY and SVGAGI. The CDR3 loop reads CASSYGQSPSGEQYF. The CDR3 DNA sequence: TGTGCCAGCAGTTACGGACAGTCCCCCAGTGGCGAGCAGTACTTC.

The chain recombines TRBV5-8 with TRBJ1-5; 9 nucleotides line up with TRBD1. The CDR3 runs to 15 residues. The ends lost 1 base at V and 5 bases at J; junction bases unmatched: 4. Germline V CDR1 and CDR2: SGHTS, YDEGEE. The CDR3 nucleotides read TGTGCCAGCAGCTTGCGGGACAGGGTCGATCAGCCCCAGCATTTT. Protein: CASSLRDRVDQPQHF. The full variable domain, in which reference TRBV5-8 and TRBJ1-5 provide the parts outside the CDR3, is EAGVTQSPTHLIKTRGQQATLRCSPISGHTSVYWYQQALGLGLQFLLWYDEGEERNRGNFPPRFSGRQFPNYSSELNVNALELEDSALYLCASSLRDRVDQPQHFGDGTRLSIL.

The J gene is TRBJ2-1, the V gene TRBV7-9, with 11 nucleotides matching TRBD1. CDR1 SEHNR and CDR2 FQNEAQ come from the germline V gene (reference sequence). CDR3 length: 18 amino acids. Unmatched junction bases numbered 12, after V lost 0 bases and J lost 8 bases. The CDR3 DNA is TGTGCCAGCAGCTTAGCTACCGGACAGGGGGCAATGAGCGATGAGCAGTTCTTC. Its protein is CASSLATGQGAMSDEQFF.

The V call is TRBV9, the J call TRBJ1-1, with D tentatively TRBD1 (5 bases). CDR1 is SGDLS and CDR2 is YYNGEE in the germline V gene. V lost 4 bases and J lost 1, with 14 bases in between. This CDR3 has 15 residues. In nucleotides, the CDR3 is TGTGCCAGCAGCCGCGGGGGAGACGGGAACACTGAAGCTTTCTTT. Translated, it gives CASSRGGDGNTEAFF.

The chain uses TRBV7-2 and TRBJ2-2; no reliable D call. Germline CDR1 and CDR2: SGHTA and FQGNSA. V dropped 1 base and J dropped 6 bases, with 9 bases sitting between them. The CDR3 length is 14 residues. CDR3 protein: CASSLESLSGELFF. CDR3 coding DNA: TGTGCCAGCAGCTTAGAAAGCCTTTCCGGGGAGCTGTTTTTT.

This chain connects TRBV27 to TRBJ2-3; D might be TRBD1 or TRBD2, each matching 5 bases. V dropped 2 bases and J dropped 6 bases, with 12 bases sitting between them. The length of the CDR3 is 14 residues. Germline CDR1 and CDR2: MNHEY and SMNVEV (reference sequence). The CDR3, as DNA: TGTGCCAGCAGTTTAGTAGGGACGGTGGATACGCAGTATTTT. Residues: CASSLVGTVDTQYF.

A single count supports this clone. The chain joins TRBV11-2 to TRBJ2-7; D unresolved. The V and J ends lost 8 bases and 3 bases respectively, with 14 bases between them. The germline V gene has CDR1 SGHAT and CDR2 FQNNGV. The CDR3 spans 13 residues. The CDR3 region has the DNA TGTGCCAGCTCCTCGGTGCAGAGCTACGAGCAGTACTTC. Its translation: CASSSVQSYEQYF.

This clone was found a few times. This CDR3 is CASSFAGTYEQYF. CDR3 DNA: TGTGCCAGCAGCTTTGCAGGGACCTACGAGCAGTACTTC. The chain joins TRBV5-4 to TRBJ2-7, with D possibly TRBD1 on 5 matching bases. Per germline, CDR1 SGHNT and CDR2 YYREEE (reference sequence). The V end lost 2 bases, the J end lost 2 bases, and 8 bases lay between the germline ends. The CDR3 is 13 residues long.

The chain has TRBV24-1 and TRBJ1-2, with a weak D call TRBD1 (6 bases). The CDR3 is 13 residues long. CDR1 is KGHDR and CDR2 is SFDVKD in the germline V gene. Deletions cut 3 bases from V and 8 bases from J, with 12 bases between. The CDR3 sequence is CATSDTNREGYTF. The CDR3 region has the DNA TGTGCCACCAGTGATACTAACAGGGAAGGCTACACCTTC.

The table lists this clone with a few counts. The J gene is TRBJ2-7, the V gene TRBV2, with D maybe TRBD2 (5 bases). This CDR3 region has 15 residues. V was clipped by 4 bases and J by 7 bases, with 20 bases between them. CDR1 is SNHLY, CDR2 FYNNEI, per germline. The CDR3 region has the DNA TGTGCCAGCAGTGCCTATACTCACAACTCGGGGGAGCAGTACTTC. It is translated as CASSAYTHNSGEQYF. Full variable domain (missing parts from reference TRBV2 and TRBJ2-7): EPEVTQTPSHQVTQMGQEVILRCVPISNHLYFYWYRQILGQKVEFLVSFYNNEISEKSEIFDDQFSVERPDGSNFTLKIRSTKLEDSAMYFCASSAYTHNSGEQYFGPGTRLTVT.